The present T cell receptor beta chain was sequenced within a study of blood T cell repertoires in COVID-19. Turning to the study itself: Whether acute or convalescent, the COVID-19 samples came from the United States, Italy and Spain. T cells, B-cell-depleted T cells, or PBMCs provided the cDNA or gDNA that served as material.

Trimming at V came to 5 bases and at J to 1 base, leaving 2 bases not matched to a gene. The CDR3 is 14 amino acids. CDR1 SGHTS and CDR2 YDEGEE come from the germline V gene. Original analysis: Amplification with reference gene primers provided the estimates of nucleated cell counts. Profiled with immunoSEQ multiplex PCR; TCRdb holds only in-frame clones, not every one. The V and J calls and the clone size are those of that table, but D and trimming were determined from the DNA. The sample includes around 150,000 clones, 90% of them seen just once. This TCR came from a man aged 55 to 70 with active or convalescent COVID-19. This chain joins TRBV5-8 and TRBJ1-1; 10 bases are a match to TRBD1. The sample consisted of peripheral blood. The CDR3 sequence is CASRTGGRNTEAFF. CDR3 DNA: TGTGCCAGCAGGACAGGGGGCCGGAACACTGAAGCTTTCTTT. The whole variable domain, remainder taken from reference TRBV5-8 and TRBJ1-1, is EAGVTQSPTHLIKTRGQQATLRCSPISGHTSVYWYQQALGLGLQFLLWYDEGEERNRGNFPPRFSGRQFPNYSSELNVNALELEDSALYLCASRTGGRNTEAFFGQGTRLTVV.